The 4 T cell receptor beta chains reported below all come from one sample, sequenced in a study of shared T cell receptors in the human thymus. TCRdb keeps only in-frame clones here, not all; method: immunoSEQ multiplex PCR. The table lists about 610,000 clones, approximately 87% of them singletons. These data also featured in a second study, about human thymus T cells.

Sequencing was carried out using thymocytes. These receptors were taken from a boy younger than two with a congenital heart defect.

This clone was observed a few times. The CDR3 reads CASSPDRSYEQYF. CDR3 DNA sequence: TGTGCCAGCAGCCCGGACAGGTCCTACGAGCAGTACTTC. The J gene is TRBJ2-5, the V gene TRBV11-2; 7 bases are shared with TRBD1. The assigned J gene may be wrong: the sequence end matches TRBJ2-7 better. This CDR3 region has 13 residues. Germline V gene sequence: CDR1 SGHAT, CDR2 FQNNGV.

This CDR3 is CASSFSGTSDGETQYF. The CDR3 nucleotides are TGCGCCAGCAGCTTCTCCGGGACTAGCGACGGAGAGACCCAGTACTTC. J is TRBJ2-5 and V is TRBV5-1; 10 bases are a match to TRBD2. The CDR3 spans 16 residues. Germline CDR1 SGHRS, CDR2 YFSETQ. The V segment lost 2 bases and the J segment 4 bases; nucleotides outside the gene matches: 8.

The CDR3 DNA sequence: TGTGCCAGCAGCCGTGGCGGGACCCAGTACTTC. It specifies CASSRGGTQYF. The genes are TRBV28 and TRBJ2-5; unclear D gene. Per germline, CDR1 MDHEN and CDR2 SYDVKM. The CDR3 has 11 residues. V was pared by 6 bases and J by 7 bases, with 9 bases between.

The chain recombines TRBV19 with TRBJ2-2, with TRBD2 identical over 7 bases. Germline lookup yields CDR1 LNHDA and CDR2 SQIVND (reference sequence). With V trimmed by 5 bases and J by 4 bases, 10 bases remained unmatched. The CDR3 length is 16 residues. The CDR3 DNA reads as TGTGCCAGTAGTCGAACTAGCGTTGTCTCCACCGGGGAGCTGTTTTTT. Residues: CASSRTSVVSTGELFF.